A single sample gave rise to the 9 T cell receptor beta chains below, sequenced in a study of T-cell memory formation after mild COVID-19. In TCRdb, the 5' RACE reads were re-called with MiXCR into one record per CDR3 protein. The sample includes under 350,000 distinct CDR3 sequences, around 15% of them seen just once. Sample: PBMCs or a T cell subset sorted from them (not recorded which). The receptors come from a man aged 18 to 35 who had mild COVID-19 (a few samples of this study predate the infection). Cell type and time point are not known.

This clonotype was seen only a few times. The chain combines TRBV29-1 with TRBJ2-2; TRBD1 might be the D (6 bases). The germline V gene has CDR1 SQVTM and CDR2 ANQGSEA. This CDR3 contains 13 residues. Between the trimmed V and J ends, which lost 4 bases and 7 bases, there was a span of 13 bases. The CDR3 nucleotides read TGCAGCGTTGTGGGGGCGCTTAGCGGGGAGCTGTTTTTT. Protein sequence: CSVVGALSGELFF.

The chain employs TRBV5-1 and TRBJ1-6; a possible D gene is TRBD1 (5 bases). The CDR3 sequence is 15 residues long. V lost 0 bases, J lost 9 bases, and 13 bases lay in between. The germline V gene has CDR1 SGHRS and CDR2 YFSETQ. The CDR3 coding sequence is TGCGCCAGCAGCTTGGTGGGGCTAGGGAGTTCACCCCTCCACTTT. Its translation is CASSLVGLGSSPLHF.

The CDR3 coding sequence is TGTGCCAGCAGTGCAACAGTCGGCTACACCTTC. As protein: CASSATVGYTF. The V call is TRBV6-1, the J call TRBJ1-2; D unclear. The V end lost 4 bases, the J end lost 8 bases, and 8 bases lay between the germline ends. CDR1 MNHNS and CDR2 SASEGT come from the germline V gene. The CDR3 has 11 residues.

This clonotype was detected a few times. The CDR3 loop is CAWIPKGDEQYF. The CDR3 DNA reads as TGTGCCTGGATCCCAAAAGGTGACGAGCAGTACTTC. The chain uses TRBV30 and TRBJ2-7; no firm D call. Germline CDR1 GTSNPN, CDR2 SVGIG (reference sequence). This CDR3 has 12 residues. Trimming left V 4 bases short and J 5 bases short, with 12 bases between.

This clonotype was seen only a few times. This chain joins TRBV6-5 and TRBJ2-6, with D tentatively TRBD2 (5 bases). The CDR3 is 18 residues long. V shed 4 bases and J shed 2 bases, with 18 bases lying between them. Germline V lookup: CDR1 MNHEY, CDR2 SVGAGI. The CDR3, as DNA: TGTGCCAGCAGTTCCCCCCCCGGGGTTGTCCCTGGGGCCAACGTCCTGACTTTC. Protein product: CASSSPPGVVPGANVLTF.

This clonotype was counted only a few times. The V and J genes are TRBV5-6 and TRBJ2-1; D remains unclear. The CDR3 length is 15 residues. Trimming took 4 bases from V and 0 from J, leaving 11 bases between them. Germline V CDR1 and CDR2: SGHDT, YYEEEE. The CDR3 DNA is TGTGCCAGCAGCCCTAGGTTGAGCTCCTACAATGAGCAGTTCTTC. Its translation: CASSPRLSSYNEQFF.

The V call is TRBV5-5, the J call TRBJ2-7; 8 bases fit TRBD1. CDR1 is SGHKS and CDR2 is YYEKEE in the germline V gene (reference sequence). The J segment lost 3 bases and the V segment lost 1 base, leaving 6 bases of the junction unmatched. The CDR3 sequence is 15 residues long. CDR3 amino acids: CASSLTGGTYYEQYV. The CDR3 region has the DNA TGTGCCAGCAGCTTGACAGGGGGAACCTACTACGAGCAGTACGTC.

The table lists this clonotype with many counts. V gene TRBV6-2 or TRBV6-3 combines with J gene TRBJ2-4, with D possibly being TRBD1 (6 bases). CDR1 and CDR2 from the germline V gene are MNHEY and SVGEGT. The CDR3 consists of 15 residues. Trimming pared 5 bases from V and 1 base from J, leaving 12 bases between. CDR3 DNA: TGTGCCAGCAGTCTAGGGGGATCGGCCAAAAACATTCAGTACTTC. It encodes CASSLGGSAKNIQYF.

The chain couples TRBV9 to TRBJ2-2; D uncertain. Germline CDR1 is SGDLS and CDR2 is YYNGEE. Trimming took 0 bases from V and 7 from J, leaving 13 bases between them. CDR3 size: 15 residues. The DNA of the CDR3 is TGTGCCAGCAGCGTAGGGACGGTTCATCACGGGGAGCTGTTTTTT. This sequence encodes CASSVGTVHHGELFF. The whole variable domain, remainder taken from reference TRBV9 and TRBJ2-2, is DSGVTQTPKHLITATGQRVTLRCSPRSGDLSVYWYQQSLDQGLQFLIQYYNGEERAKGNILERFSAQQFPDLHSELNLSSLELGDSALYFCASSVGTVHHGELFFGEGSRLTVL.